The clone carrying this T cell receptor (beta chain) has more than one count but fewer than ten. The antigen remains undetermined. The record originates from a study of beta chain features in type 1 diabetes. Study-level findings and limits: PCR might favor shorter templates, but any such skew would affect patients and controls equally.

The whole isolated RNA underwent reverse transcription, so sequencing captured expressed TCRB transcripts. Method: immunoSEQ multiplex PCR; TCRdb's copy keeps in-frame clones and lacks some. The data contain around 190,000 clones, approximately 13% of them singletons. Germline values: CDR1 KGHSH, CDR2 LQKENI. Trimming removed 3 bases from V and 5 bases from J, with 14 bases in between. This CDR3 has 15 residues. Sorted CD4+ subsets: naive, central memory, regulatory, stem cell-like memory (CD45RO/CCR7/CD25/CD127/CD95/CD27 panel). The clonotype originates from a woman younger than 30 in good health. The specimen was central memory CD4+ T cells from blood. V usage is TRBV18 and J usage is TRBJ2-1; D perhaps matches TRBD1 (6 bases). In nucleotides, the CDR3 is TGTGCCAGCTCACCTCTTGGGGGCCGAGACAATGAGCAGTTCTTC. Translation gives CASSPLGGRDNEQFF.